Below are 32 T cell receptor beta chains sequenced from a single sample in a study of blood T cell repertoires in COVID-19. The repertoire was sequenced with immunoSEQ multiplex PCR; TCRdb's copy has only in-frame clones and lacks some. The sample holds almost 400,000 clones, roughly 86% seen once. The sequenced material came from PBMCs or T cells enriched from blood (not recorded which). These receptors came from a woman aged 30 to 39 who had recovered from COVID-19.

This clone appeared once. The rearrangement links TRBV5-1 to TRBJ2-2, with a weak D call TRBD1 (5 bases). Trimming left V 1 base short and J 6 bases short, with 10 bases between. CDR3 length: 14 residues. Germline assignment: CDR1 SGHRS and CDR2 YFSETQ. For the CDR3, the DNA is TGCGCCAGCAGCTTGCTGGGGCCTCCCGGGGAGCTGTTTTTT. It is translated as CASSLLGPPGELFF.

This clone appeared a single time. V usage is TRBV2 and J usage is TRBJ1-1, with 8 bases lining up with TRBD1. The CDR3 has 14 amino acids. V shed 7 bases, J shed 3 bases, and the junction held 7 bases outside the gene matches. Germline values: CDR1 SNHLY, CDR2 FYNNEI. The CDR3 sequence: CASIGRTGYTEAFF. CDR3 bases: TGTGCCAGCATCGGCCGGACAGGGTACACTGAAGCTTTCTTT.

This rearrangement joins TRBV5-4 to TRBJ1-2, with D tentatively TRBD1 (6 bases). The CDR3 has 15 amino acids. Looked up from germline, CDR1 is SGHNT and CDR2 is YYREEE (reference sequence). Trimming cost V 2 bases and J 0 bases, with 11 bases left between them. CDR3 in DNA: TGTGCCAGCAGCTTAAGAGGGGGAGCTAACTATGGCTACACCTTC. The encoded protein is CASSLRGGANYGYTF.

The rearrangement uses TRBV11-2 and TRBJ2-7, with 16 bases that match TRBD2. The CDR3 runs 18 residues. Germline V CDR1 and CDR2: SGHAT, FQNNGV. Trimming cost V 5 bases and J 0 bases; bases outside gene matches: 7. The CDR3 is CASSQGLAGGKSSYEQYF. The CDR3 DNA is TGTGCCAGCAGCCAGGGACTAGCGGGGGGGAAAAGCTCCTACGAGCAGTACTTC.

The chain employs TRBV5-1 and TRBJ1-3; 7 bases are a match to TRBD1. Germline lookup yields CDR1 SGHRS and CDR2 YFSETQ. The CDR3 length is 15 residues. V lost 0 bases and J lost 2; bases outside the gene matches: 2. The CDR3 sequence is CASSLEQGAGNTIYF. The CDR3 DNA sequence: TGCGCCAGCAGCTTGGAGCAGGGGGCTGGAAACACCATATATTTT.

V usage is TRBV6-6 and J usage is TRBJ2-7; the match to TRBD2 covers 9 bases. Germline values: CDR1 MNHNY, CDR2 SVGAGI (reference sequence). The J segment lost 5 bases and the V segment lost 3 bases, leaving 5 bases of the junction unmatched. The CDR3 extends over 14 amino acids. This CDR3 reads CASSYLAGWDEQYF. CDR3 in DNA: TGTGCCAGCAGTTATCTAGCGGGATGGGACGAGCAGTACTTC.

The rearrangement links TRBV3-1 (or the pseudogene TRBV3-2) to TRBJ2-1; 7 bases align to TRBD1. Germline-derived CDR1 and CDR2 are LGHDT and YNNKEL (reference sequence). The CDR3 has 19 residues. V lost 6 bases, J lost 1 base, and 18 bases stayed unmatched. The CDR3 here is CASRLTGTEEERSYNEQFF. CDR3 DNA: TGTGCCAGCAGATTAACCGGGACAGAAGAAGAGAGGTCCTACAATGAGCAGTTCTTC.

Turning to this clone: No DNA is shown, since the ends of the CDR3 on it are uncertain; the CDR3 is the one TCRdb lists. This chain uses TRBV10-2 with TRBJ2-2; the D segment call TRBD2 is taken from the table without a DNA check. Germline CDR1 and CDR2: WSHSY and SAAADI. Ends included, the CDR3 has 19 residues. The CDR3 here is CASSSSGGVAGGRAGELFF.

CDR3 bases: TGTGCCAGCAGTTACGGCGGGATAGGTTCACCCCTCCACTTT. Protein product: CASSYGGIGSPLHF. V is TRBV2 and J is TRBJ1-6; D gene ambiguous. The CDR3 consists of 14 residues. CDR1 and CDR2 from the germline V gene are SNHLY and FYNNEI. V was cut by 5 bases and J by 9 bases, with 14 bases left in between.

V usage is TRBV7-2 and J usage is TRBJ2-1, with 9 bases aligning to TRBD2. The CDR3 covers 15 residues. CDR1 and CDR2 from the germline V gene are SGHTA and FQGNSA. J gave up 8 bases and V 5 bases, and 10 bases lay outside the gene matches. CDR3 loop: CASSPKREALDEQFF. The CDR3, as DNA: TGTGCCAGCAGCCCGAAGCGGGAGGCTTTAGATGAGCAGTTCTTC. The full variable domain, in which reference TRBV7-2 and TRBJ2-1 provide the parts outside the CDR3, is GAGVSQSPSNKVTEKGKDVELRCDPISGHTALYWYRQSLGQGLEFLIYFQGNSAPDKSGLPSDRFSAERTGGSVSTLTIQRTQQEDSAVYLCASSPKREALDEQFFGPGTRLTVL.

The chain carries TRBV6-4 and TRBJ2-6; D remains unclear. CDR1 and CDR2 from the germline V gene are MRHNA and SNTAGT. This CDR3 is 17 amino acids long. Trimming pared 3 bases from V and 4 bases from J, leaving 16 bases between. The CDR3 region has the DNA TGTGCCAGCAGTGATGTACCCAGGTCATCCGGGGCCAACGTCCTGACTTTC. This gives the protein CASSDVPRSSGANVLTF.

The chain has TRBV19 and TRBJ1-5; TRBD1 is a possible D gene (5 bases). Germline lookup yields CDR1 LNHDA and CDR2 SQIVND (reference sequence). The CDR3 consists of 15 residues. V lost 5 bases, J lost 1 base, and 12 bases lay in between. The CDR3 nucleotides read TGTGCCAGTAGTCCGGGGAGGGGCAGCAATCAGCCCCAGCATTTT. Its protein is CASSPGRGSNQPQHF.

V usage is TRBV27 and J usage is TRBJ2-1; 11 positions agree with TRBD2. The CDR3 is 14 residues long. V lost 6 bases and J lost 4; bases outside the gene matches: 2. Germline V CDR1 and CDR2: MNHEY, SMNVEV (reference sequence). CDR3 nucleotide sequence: TGTGCCAGCAGGGGACTAGCGGAGTACAATGAGCAGTTCTTC. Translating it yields CASRGLAEYNEQFF.

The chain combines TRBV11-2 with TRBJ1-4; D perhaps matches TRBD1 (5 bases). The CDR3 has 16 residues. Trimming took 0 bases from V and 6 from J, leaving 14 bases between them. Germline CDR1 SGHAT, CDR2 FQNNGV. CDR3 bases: TGTGCCAGCAGCTTAGAGAGGCGGAGGGGTGATGAAAAACTGTTTTTT. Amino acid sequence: CASSLERRRGDEKLFF.

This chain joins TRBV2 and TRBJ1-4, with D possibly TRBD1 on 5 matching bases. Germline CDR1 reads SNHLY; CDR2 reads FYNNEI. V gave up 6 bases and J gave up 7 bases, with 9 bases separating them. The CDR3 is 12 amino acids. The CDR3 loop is CASRSGLEKLFF. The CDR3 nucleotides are TGTGCCAGCAGATCAGGGCTTGAAAAACTGTTTTTT.

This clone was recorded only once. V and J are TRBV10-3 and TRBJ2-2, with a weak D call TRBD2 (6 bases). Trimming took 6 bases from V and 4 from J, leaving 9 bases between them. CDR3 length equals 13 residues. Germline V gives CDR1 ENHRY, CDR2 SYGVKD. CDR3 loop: CAISGGSTGELFF. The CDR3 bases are TGTGCCATCAGCGGAGGGTCCACCGGGGAGCTGTTTTTT.

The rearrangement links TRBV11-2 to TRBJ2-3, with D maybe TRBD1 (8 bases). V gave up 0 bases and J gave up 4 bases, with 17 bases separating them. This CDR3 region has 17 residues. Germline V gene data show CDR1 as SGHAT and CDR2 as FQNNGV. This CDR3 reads CASSLDTWTGRADTQYF. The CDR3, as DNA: TGTGCCAGCAGCTTAGATACGTGGACAGGGAGGGCAGATACGCAGTATTTT.

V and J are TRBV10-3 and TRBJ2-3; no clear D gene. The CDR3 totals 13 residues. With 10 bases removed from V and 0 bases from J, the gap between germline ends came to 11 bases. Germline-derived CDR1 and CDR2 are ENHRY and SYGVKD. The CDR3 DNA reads TGTGCCACCTTCCCCGGGAGCACAGATACGCAGTATTTT. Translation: CATFPGSTDTQYF.

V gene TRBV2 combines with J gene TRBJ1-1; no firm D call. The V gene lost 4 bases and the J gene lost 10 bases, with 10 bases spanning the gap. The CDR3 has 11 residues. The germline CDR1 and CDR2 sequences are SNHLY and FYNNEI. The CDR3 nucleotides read TGTGCCAGCAGTGGCCAAGGCGGAGCTTTCTTT. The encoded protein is CASSGQGGAFF.

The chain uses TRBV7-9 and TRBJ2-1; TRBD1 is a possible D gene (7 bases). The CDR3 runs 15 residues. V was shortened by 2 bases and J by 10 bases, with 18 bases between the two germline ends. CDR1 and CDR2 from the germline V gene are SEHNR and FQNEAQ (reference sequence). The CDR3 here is CASSLLSSGGSEQFF. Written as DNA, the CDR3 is TGTGCCAGCAGCTTACTAAGCTCAGGGGGGTCCGAGCAGTTCTTC.

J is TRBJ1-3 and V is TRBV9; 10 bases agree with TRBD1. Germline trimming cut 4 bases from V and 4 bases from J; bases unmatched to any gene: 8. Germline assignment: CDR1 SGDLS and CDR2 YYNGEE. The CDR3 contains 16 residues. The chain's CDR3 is CASSPGGTGAGNTIYF. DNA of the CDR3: TGTGCCAGCAGCCCCGGCGGGACAGGGGCCGGAAACACCATATATTTT. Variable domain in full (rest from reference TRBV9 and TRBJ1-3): DSGVTQTPKHLITATGQRVTLRCSPRSGDLSVYWYQQSLDQGLQFLIQYYNGEERAKGNILERFSAQQFPDLHSELNLSSLELGDSALYFCASSPGGTGAGNTIYFGEGSWLTVV.

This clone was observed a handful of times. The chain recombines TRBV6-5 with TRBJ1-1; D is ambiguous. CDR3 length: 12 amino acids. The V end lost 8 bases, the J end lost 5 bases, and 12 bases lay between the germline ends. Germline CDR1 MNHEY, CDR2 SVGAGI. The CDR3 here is CASHRGSTEAFF. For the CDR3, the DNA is TGTGCCAGCCATCGAGGCTCTACTGAAGCTTTCTTT.

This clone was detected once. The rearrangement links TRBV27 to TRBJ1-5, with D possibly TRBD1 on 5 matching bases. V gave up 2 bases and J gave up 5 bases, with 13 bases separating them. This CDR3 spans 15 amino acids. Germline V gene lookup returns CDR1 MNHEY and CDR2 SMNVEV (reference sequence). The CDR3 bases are TGTGCCAGCAGTTTAGGGCAGGGCCTAGATCAGCCCCAGCATTTT. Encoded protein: CASSLGQGLDQPQHF.

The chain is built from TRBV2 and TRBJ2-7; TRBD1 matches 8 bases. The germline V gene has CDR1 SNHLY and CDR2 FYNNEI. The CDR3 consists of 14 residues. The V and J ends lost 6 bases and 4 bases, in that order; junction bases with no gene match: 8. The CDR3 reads CASSTNGQGYEQYF. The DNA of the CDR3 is TGTGCCAGCAGCACGAACGGACAGGGTTACGAGCAGTACTTC.

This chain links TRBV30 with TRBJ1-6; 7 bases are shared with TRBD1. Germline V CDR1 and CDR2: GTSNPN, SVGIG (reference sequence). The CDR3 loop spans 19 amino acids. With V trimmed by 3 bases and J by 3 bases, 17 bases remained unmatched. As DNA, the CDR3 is TGTGCCTGGAGGGGGACGGGACAGATCTTCTATGACTATAATTCACCCCTCCACTTT. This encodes CAWRGTGQIFYDYNSPLHF.

For the CDR3, the DNA is TGTGCCTGGAGCCTCACGGGACTAGTAGTCGAGCAGTACTTC. This translates into CAWSLTGLVVEQYF. The chain recombines TRBV30 with TRBJ2-7; TRBD2 matches 8 bases. V was clipped by 3 bases and J by 6 bases; unmatched bases: 10. The CDR3 covers 14 residues. CDR1 is GTSNPN, CDR2 SVGIG, per germline (reference sequence).

CDR3 sequence: CASSLVSQGNSPLHF. CDR3 DNA sequence: TGTGCCAGCAGCTTAGTGTCACAGGGGAATTCACCCCTCCACTTT. The chain uses TRBV7-9 and TRBJ1-6; 7 bases fit TRBD1. The CDR3 extends over 15 amino acids. CDR1 is SEHNR and CDR2 is FQNEAQ in the germline V gene (reference sequence). The trim removed 1 base at V and 7 bases at J, leaving 4 bases unmatched. The variable domain in full, completed from reference TRBV7-9 and TRBJ1-6, reads DTGVSQNPRHKITKRGQNVTFRCDPISEHNRLYWYRQTLGQGPEFLTYFQNEAQLEKSRLLSDRFSAERPKGSFSTLEIQRTEQGDSAMYLCASSLVSQGNSPLHFGNGTRLTVT.

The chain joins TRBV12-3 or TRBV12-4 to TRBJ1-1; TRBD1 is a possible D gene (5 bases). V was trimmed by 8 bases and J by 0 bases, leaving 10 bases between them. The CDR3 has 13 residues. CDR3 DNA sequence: TGTGCCAGCGACAGCAGGGTGAACACTGAAGCTTTCTTT. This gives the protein CASDSRVNTEAFF.

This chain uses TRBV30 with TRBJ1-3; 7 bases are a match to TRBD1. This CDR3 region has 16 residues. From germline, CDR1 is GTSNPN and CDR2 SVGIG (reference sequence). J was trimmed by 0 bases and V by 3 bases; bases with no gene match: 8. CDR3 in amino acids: CAWSPGTANSGNTIYF. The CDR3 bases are TGTGCCTGGAGCCCCGGGACAGCGAACTCTGGAAACACCATATATTTT.

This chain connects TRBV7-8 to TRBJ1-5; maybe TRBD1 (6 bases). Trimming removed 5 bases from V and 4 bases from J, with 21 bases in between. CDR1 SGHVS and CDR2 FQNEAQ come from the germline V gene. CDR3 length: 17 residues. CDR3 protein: CASSPGPTPGVNQPQHF. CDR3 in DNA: TGTGCCAGCAGCCCCGGACCTACTCCAGGGGTAAATCAGCCCCAGCATTTT.

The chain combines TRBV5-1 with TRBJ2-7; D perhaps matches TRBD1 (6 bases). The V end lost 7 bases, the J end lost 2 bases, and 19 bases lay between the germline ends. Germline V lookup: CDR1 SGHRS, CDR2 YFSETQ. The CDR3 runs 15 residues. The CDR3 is CASGKADKGAYEQYF. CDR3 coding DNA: TGCGCCAGCGGGAAAGCGGACAAGGGGGCCTACGAGCAGTACTTC.

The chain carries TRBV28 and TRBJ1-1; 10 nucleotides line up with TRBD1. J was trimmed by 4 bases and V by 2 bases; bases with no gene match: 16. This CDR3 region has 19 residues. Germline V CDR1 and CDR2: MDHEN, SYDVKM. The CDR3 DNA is TGTGCCAGCAGTTTACCGATCAAGACAGGGGGCATGAGGGTCACTGAAGCTTTCTTT. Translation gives CASSLPIKTGGMRVTEAFF.